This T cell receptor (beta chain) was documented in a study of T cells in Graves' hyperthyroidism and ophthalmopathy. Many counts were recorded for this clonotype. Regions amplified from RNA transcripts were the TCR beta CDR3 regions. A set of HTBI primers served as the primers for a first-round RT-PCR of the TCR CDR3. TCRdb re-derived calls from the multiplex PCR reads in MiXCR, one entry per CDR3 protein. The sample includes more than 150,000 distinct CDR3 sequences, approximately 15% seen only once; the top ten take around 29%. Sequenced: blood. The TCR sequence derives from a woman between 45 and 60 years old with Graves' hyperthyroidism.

Here the CDR3 reads CASSIPGLVYEQFF. DNA for the CDR3: TGTGCCAGTAGTATCCCCGGACTAGTCTATGAGCAGTTCTTC. The chain couples TRBV19 to TRBJ2-1; 7 bases map to TRBD2. The CDR3 covers 14 residues. Germline values: CDR1 LNHDA, CDR2 SQIVND (reference sequence). Germline trimming cut 3 bases from V and 8 bases from J; bases unmatched to any gene: 7.